The 25 T cell receptor beta chains below all came from one sample that was sequenced in a study of radiation and T cells in renal cell carcinoma. TCRdb's copy holds only in-frame clones and misses some; the assay was immunoSEQ multiplex PCR. This sample has 100,000 to 150,000 clones, with about 81% found just once. Time point of the sample: blood 2 weeks post-SBRT. Stated treatment: 15 Gy SBRT to primary tumor, nephrectomy 4 weeks later. Sequenced material: blood, taken from a patient whose treatment included radiotherapy and nephrectomy. These receptors were collected from a man aged 45 to 65 with renal cell carcinoma.

This clone was observed a handful of times. The chain couples TRBV6-4 to TRBJ1-1; D gene ambiguous. CDR1 is MRHNA, CDR2 SNTAGT, per germline. V dropped 4 bases and J dropped 11 bases, with 11 bases sitting between them. The CDR3 loop spans 11 amino acids. The chain's CDR3 is CASSAVPPAFF. The CDR3 DNA follows: TGTGCCAGCAGTGCAGTGCCCCCGGCTTTCTTT.

The chain combines TRBV29-1 with TRBJ2-7; the match to TRBD2 covers 10 bases. From germline, CDR1 is SQVTM and CDR2 ANQGSEA. V lost 4 bases to trimming and J lost 5 bases; unmatched junction nucleotides: 2. The CDR3 has 12 amino acids. This CDR3 reads CSVGGTSDEQYF. For the CDR3, the DNA is TGCAGCGTTGGCGGGACTAGCGACGAGCAGTACTTC.

The rearrangement joins TRBV4-1 to TRBJ2-3, with 8 bases identical to TRBD1. The CDR3 spans 17 residues. Losses at the gene ends were 1 base for V and 0 bases for J; bases not matched to a gene: 6. Germline V gives CDR1 MGHRA, CDR2 YSYEKL. In nucleotides, the CDR3 is TGCGCCAGCAGCCAAGTTGTCGGACAGGGTAGCACAGATACGCAGTATTTT. Amino acid sequence: CASSQVVGQGSTDTQYF.

This chain links TRBV10-3 with TRBJ1-2; D gene ambiguous. In germline, CDR1 is ENHRY, CDR2 SYGVKD. V was trimmed by 5 bases and J by 4 bases, leaving 14 bases between them. This CDR3 comprises 14 residues. CDR3 loop: CAISSEGPFYGYTF. DNA for the CDR3: TGTGCCATCAGTTCGGAGGGTCCTTTCTATGGCTACACCTTC.

This chain joins TRBV6-1 and TRBJ2-2; no definite D call. Germline V gene sequence: CDR1 MNHNS, CDR2 SASEGT. CDR3 length: 16 residues. Trimming cost V 3 bases and J 1 base, with 12 bases left between them. In nucleotides, the CDR3 is TGTGCCAGCAGTGATTTAGGAGACTGGAACACCGGGGAGCTGTTTTTT. Protein product: CASSDLGDWNTGELFF.

This sequence joins TRBV7-2 and TRBJ1-2; D possibly corresponds to TRBD1 (5 bases). V was cut by 1 base and J by 4 bases, with 7 bases left in between. Germline CDR1 and CDR2: SGHTA and FQGNSA. The CDR3 extends over 13 amino acids. CDR3 in amino acids: CASSLGQIYGYTF. The CDR3, as DNA: TGTGCCAGCAGCTTAGGACAGATCTATGGCTACACCTTC.

The chain combines TRBV25-1 with TRBJ1-2; D ambiguous. V was clipped by 3 bases and J by 7 bases, with 12 bases between them. The germline CDR1 and CDR2 sequences are MGHDK and SYGVNS. CDR3 size: 13 residues. CDR3 sequence (DNA): TGTGCCAGCAGTGAGTTAGGGTTTTCTGGCTACACCTTC. Protein: CASSELGFSGYTF.

The chain recombines TRBV7-9 with TRBJ2-3; 8 bases align to TRBD2. This CDR3 is built from 16 residues. The J segment lost 1 base and the V segment lost 5 bases, leaving 8 bases of the junction unmatched. Germline V gives CDR1 SEHNR, CDR2 FQNEAQ (reference sequence). The CDR3 DNA sequence: TGTGCCAGCAGCATCTTAGCGGGGATGCGCACAGATACGCAGTATTTT. Its translation: CASSILAGMRTDTQYF. Full variable domain (rest looked up from reference TRBV7-9 and TRBJ2-3): DTGVSQNPRHKITKRGQNVTFRCDPISEHNRLYWYRQTLGQGPEFLTYFQNEAQLEKSRLLSDRFSAERPKGSFSTLEIQRTEQGDSAMYLCASSILAGMRTDTQYFGPGTRLTVL.

A few counts support this clone. V gene TRBV6-5 combines with J gene TRBJ1-6; no reliable D call. V was clipped by 5 bases and J by 9 bases, with 11 bases between them. This CDR3 is 13 amino acids long. Germline V CDR1 and CDR2: MNHEY, SVGAGI. This CDR3 reads CASSTNRGSPLHF. Here the CDR3 DNA reads TGTGCCAGCAGTACAAATAGAGGTTCACCCCTCCACTTT.

This clone came up many times. The chain employs TRBV5-1 and TRBJ2-7; the D gene is possibly TRBD2 (5 bases). Germline CDR1 SGHRS, CDR2 YFSETQ. Trimming pared 0 bases from V and 7 bases from J, leaving 11 bases between. The CDR3 has 13 amino acids. The CDR3 sequence is CASSLGRSGEQYF. For the CDR3, the DNA is TGCGCCAGCAGCTTGGGCAGGTCGGGAGAGCAGTACTTC.

The chain carries TRBV15 and TRBJ2-5, with 8 bases identical to TRBD2. Germline V gene lookup returns CDR1 LNHNV and CDR2 YYDKDF (reference sequence). The CDR3 has 16 amino acids. With 0 bases clipped from V and 1 base from J, the junction kept 4 bases outside the gene matches. The CDR3: CATSRDGTRGQETQYF. The CDR3 nucleotides read TGTGCCACCAGCAGAGATGGGACTAGAGGCCAAGAGACCCAGTACTTC.

This rearrangement joins TRBV7-9 to TRBJ1-6, with 9 positions matching TRBD1. Germline CDR1 SEHNR, CDR2 FQNEAQ (reference sequence). V trimming: 1 base; J trimming: 9 bases; junction bases outside the gene matches: 4. CDR3 size: 15 residues. CDR3 nucleotide sequence: TGTGCCAGCAGCTTAGGGGACAGGGAGTCTTCACCCCTCCACTTT. As protein: CASSLGDRESSPLHF. The full variable domain, rest sourced from reference TRBV7-9 and TRBJ1-6, is DTGVSQNPRHKITKRGQNVTFRCDPISEHNRLYWYRQTLGQGPEFLTYFQNEAQLEKSRLLSDRFSAERPKGSFSTLEIQRTEQGDSAMYLCASSLGDRESSPLHFGNGTRLTVT.

This sequence joins TRBV5-1 and TRBJ1-3; D not resolved. V was trimmed by 0 bases and J by 4 bases, leaving 11 bases between them. Germline values: CDR1 SGHRS, CDR2 YFSETQ. The CDR3 is 15 amino acids. Here the CDR3 reads CASSLAPLPGNTIYF. The CDR3 nucleotides read TGCGCCAGCAGCTTGGCTCCCCTCCCCGGAAACACCATATATTTT.

V and J are TRBV30 and TRBJ2-1; 8 positions match TRBD1. In germline, CDR1 is GTSNPN, CDR2 SVGIG (reference sequence). The CDR3 is made up of 12 amino acids. Germline trimming cut 3 bases from V and 8 bases from J; bases unmatched to any gene: 3. Here the CDR3 DNA reads TGTGCCTGGAGGATGACAGGGGATGAGCAGTTCTTC. Translation: CAWRMTGDEQFF.

The chain's CDR3 is CATSWGKSSGNTIYF. CDR3 nucleotide sequence: TGTGCCACCTCCTGGGGAAAAAGCTCTGGAAACACCATATATTTT. The genes are TRBV15 and TRBJ1-3; D is undetermined. CDR3 size: 15 residues. The germline CDR1 and CDR2 sequences are LNHNV and YYDKDF (reference sequence). The germline V and J ends were trimmed by 8 bases and 0 bases, with 14 bases remaining between them.

J is TRBJ2-3 and V is TRBV4-2, with 8 nucleotides matching TRBD1. The length of the CDR3 is 21 residues. V lost 0 bases to trimming and J lost 3 bases; unmatched junction nucleotides: 20. Germline V lookup: CDR1 LGHNA, CDR2 YNFKEQ. This CDR3 is CASSQDFGQGARIRLTDTQYF. CDR3 nucleotides: TGTGCCAGCAGCCAAGATTTCGGGCAGGGGGCAAGGATTAGGTTGACAGATACGCAGTATTTT.

This chain links TRBV9 with TRBJ1-3; 7 bases agree with TRBD1. CDR1 and CDR2 from the germline V gene are SGDLS and YYNGEE. This CDR3 has 15 amino acids. The junction had 3 bases not matched to a gene; V was cut back by 1 base and J by 2 bases. CDR3: CASSVRGTAGNTIYF. The CDR3 nucleotides are TGTGCCAGCAGCGTACGAGGGACAGCTGGAAACACCATATATTTT.

This rearrangement joins TRBV2 to TRBJ1-4; 8 bases match TRBD1. The V gene end was trimmed by 6 bases and the J gene end by 0 bases; junction bases not matched to a gene: 6. The CDR3 contains 16 residues. Per germline, CDR1 SNHLY and CDR2 FYNNEI. The CDR3 bases are TGTGCCAGCAGCGCGACAGGGGTTGCAACTAATGAAAAACTGTTTTTT. Translated, it gives CASSATGVATNEKLFF. The full variable domain, rest sourced from reference TRBV2 and TRBJ1-4, is EPEVTQTPSHQVTQMGQEVILRCVPISNHLYFYWYRQILGQKVEFLVSFYNNEISEKSEIFDDQFSVERPDGSNFTLKIRSTKLEDSAMYFCASSATGVATNEKLFFGSGTQLSVL.

The chain employs TRBV7-3 and TRBJ1-5; D not certain. This CDR3 comprises 13 residues. Looked up from germline, CDR1 is SGHTA and CDR2 is FQGTGA. Trimming took 2 bases from V and 5 from J, leaving 7 bases between them. As DNA, the CDR3 is TGTGCCAGCAGCTTAGCAAATGATCAGCCCCAGCATTTT. Translating it yields CASSLANDQPQHF.

CDR3 residues: CASSKGGESYEQYF. The CDR3 coding sequence is TGTGCCAGTAGTAAGGGTGGGGAGTCCTACGAGCAGTACTTC. V and J are TRBV19 and TRBJ2-7; possible D gene TRBD2, 5 bases. Trimming removed 4 bases at V and 1 base at J, with 11 bases between. The CDR3 has 14 amino acids. From germline, CDR1 is LNHDA and CDR2 SQIVND (reference sequence).

This clone turned up a few times. The chain is built from TRBV5-1 and TRBJ1-1, with 7 positions matching TRBD1. V dropped 4 bases and J dropped 0; count of bases not matched to a gene: 3. The CDR3 sequence is 14 residues long. Per the germline V gene, CDR1 is SGHRS and CDR2 is YFSETQ. CDR3 protein: CASSVQGMNTEAFF. As DNA, the CDR3 is TGCGCCAGCAGCGTACAGGGGATGAACACTGAAGCTTTCTTT.

CDR3 protein: CASSLGSIRGSSYNEQFF. CDR3 DNA: TGCGCCAGCAGCTTGGGTTCAATCAGGGGGTCCTCCTACAATGAGCAGTTCTTC. This chain links TRBV5-1 with TRBJ2-1, with TRBD1 identical over 7 bases. The J segment lost 0 bases and the V segment lost 0 bases, leaving 9 bases of the junction unmatched. The germline CDR1 and CDR2 sequences are SGHRS and YFSETQ. The CDR3 loop spans 18 amino acids.

This chain's CDR3 is CASSYAGGYYGYTF. CDR3 in DNA: TGTGCCAGCAGTTACGCAGGGGGGTACTATGGCTACACCTTC. This chain connects TRBV6-5 to TRBJ1-2, with TRBD1 identical over 7 bases. CDR3 length equals 14 residues. Germline-derived CDR1 and CDR2 are MNHEY and SVGAGI. After removal of 2 bases from V and 3 bases from J, the junction contained 3 bases not matched to a gene.

This clone was seen a few times. The chain carries TRBV15 and TRBJ1-1, with D maybe TRBD1 (5 bases). Trimming took off 1 base at V and 1 base at J, with 10 bases between the two ends. From germline, CDR1 is LNHNV and CDR2 YYDKDF (reference sequence). CDR3 length: 15 residues. The CDR3 DNA sequence: TGTGCCACCAGCAGAGGCGGGGGTTGGAACACTGAAGCTTTCTTT. Protein product: CATSRGGGWNTEAFF.

This clone was seen a single time. The genes are TRBV5-4 and TRBJ2-5; TRBD2 might be the D (5 bases). This CDR3 comprises 15 residues. V was pared by 0 bases and J by 0 bases, with 9 bases between. CDR1 SGHNT and CDR2 YYREEE come from the germline V gene (reference sequence). CDR3 loop: CASSLGRRYQETQYF. CDR3 bases: TGTGCCAGCAGCTTGGGCAGGAGGTACCAAGAGACCCAGTACTTC.